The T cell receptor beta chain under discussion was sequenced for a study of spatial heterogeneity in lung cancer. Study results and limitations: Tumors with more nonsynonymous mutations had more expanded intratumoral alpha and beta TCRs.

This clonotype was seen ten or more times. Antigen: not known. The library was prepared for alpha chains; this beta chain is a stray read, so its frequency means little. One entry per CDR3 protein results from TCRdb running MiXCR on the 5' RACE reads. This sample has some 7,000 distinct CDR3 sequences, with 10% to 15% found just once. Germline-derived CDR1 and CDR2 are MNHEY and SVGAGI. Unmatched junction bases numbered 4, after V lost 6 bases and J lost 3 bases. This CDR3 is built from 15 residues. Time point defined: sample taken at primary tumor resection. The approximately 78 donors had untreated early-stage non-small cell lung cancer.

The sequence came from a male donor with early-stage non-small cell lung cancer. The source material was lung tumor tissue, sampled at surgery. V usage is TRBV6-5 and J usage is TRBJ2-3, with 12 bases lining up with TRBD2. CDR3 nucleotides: TGTGCCAGCAGGCCTAGCGGGAGGGTTACAGATACGCAGTATTTT. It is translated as CASRPSGRVTDTQYF.